One T cell receptor (beta chain) is described in this entry. The data derive from a study of T-cell memory formation after mild COVID-19. One entry per CDR3 protein results from TCRdb running MiXCR on the 5' RACE reads. The sample has 280,000 or so distinct CDR3 sequences; about a sixth are singletons. With 1 base removed from V and 5 bases from J, the gap between germline ends came to 8 bases. Looked up from germline, CDR1 is LGHNA and CDR2 is YSLEER. This CDR3 comprises 13 residues. The chain links TRBV4-3 to TRBJ1-2; no definite D call. The specimen sequenced was PBMCs or a T cell subset sorted from them (not recorded which). The TCR was taken from a man aged 18 to 30 who had mild COVID-19 (a few samples of this study predate the infection). Cell type and time point are not known. For the CDR3, the DNA is TGCGCCAGCAGCCAAGGCGTCTCTTATGGCTACACCTTC. As protein: CASSQGVSYGYTF.